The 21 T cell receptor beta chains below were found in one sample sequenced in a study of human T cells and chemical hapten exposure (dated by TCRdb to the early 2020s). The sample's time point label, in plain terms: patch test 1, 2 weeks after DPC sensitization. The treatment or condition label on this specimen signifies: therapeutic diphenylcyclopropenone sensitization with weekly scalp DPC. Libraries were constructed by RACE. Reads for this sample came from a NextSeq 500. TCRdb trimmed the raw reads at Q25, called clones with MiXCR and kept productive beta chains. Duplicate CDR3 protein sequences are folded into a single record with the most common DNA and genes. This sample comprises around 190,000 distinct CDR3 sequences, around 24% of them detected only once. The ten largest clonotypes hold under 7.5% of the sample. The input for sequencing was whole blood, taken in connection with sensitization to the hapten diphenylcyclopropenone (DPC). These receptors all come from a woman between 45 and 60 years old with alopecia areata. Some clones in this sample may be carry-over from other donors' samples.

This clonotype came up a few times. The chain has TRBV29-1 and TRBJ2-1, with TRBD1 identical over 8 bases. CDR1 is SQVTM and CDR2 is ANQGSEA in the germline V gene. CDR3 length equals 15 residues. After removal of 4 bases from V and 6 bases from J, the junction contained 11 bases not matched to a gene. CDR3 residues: CSVGKRTGYGNEQFF. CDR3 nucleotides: TGCAGCGTTGGAAAGAGGACAGGGTACGGCAATGAGCAGTTCTTC.

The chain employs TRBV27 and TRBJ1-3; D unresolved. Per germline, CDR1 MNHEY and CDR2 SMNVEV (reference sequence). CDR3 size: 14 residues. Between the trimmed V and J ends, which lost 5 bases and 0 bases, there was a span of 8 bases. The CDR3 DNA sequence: TGTGCCAGCAGTCTCCTGAGCTCTGGAAACACCATATATTTT. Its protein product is CASSLLSSGNTIYF.

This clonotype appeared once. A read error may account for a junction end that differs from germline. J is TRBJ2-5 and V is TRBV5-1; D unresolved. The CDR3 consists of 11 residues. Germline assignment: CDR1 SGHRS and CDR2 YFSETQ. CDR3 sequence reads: CASSAQDTQYF. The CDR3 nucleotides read TGCGCCAGCAGCGCCCAAGACACCCAGTACTTC. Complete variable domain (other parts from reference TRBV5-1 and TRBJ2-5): KAGVTQTPRYLIKTRGQQVTLSCSPISGHRSVSWYQQTPGQGLQFLFEYFSETQRNKGNFPGRFSGRQFSNSRSEMNVSTLELGDSALYLCASSAQDTQYFGPGTRLLVL.

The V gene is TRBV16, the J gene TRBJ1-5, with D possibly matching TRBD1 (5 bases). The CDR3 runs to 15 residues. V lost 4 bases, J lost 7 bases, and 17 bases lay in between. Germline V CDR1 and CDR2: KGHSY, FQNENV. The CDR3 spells CASSPPPQGGQPQHF. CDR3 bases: TGTGCCAGCAGCCCCCCTCCCCAGGGCGGGCAGCCCCAGCATTTT.

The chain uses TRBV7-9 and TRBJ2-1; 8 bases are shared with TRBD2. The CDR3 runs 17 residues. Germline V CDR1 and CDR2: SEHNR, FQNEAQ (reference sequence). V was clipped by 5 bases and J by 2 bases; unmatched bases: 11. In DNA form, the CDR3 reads TGTGCCAGCAGCCATCCTCCAGCGGGAGACACCTACAATGAGCAGTTCTTC. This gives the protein CASSHPPAGDTYNEQFF. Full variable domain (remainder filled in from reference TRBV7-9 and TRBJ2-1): DTGVSQNPRHKITKRGQNVTFRCDPISEHNRLYWYRQTLGQGPEFLTYFQNEAQLEKSRLLSDRFSAERPKGSFSTLEIQRTEQGDSAMYLCASSHPPAGDTYNEQFFGPGTRLTVL.

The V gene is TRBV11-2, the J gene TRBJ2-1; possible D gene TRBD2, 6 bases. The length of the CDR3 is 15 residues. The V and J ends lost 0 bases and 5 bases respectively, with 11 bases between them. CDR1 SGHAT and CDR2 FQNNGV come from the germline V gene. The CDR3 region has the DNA TGTGCCAGCAGCTTAGAACTAGCCGAAAACAATGAGCAGTTCTTC. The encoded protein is CASSLELAENNEQFF. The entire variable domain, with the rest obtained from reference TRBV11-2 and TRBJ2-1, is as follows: EAGVAQSPRYKIIEKRQSVAFWCNPISGHATLYWYQQILGQGPKLLIQFQNNGVVDDSQLPKDRFSAERLKGVDSTLKIQPAKLEDSAVYLCASSLELAENNEQFFGPGTRLTVL.

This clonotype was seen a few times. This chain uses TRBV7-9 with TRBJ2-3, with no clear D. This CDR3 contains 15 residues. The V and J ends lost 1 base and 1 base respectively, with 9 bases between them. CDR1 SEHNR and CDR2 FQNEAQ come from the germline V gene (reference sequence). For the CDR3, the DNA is TGTGCCAGCAGCTTAGACATCTCTGGCACAGATACGCAGTATTTT. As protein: CASSLDISGTDTQYF.

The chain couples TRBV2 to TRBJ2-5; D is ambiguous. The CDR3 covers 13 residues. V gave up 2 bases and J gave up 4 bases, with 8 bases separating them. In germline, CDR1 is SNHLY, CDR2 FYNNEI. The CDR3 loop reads CASSEHPRETQYF. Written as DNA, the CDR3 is TGTGCCAGCAGTGAACACCCTCGAGAGACCCAGTACTTC.

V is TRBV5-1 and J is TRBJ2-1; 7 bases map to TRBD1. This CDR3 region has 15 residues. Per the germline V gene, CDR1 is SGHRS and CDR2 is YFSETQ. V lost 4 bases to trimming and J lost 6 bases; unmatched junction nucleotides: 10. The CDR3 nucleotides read TGCGCCAGCAGCCGGGACAGCGGTGCCGGCAATGAGCAGTTCTTC. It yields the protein CASSRDSGAGNEQFF.

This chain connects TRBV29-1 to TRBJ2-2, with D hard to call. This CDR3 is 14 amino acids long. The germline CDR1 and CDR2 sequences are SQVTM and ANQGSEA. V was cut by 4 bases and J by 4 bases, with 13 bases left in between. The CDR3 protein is CSVVGQAATGELFF. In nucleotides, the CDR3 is TGCAGCGTTGTCGGGCAGGCTGCCACCGGGGAGCTGTTTTTT.

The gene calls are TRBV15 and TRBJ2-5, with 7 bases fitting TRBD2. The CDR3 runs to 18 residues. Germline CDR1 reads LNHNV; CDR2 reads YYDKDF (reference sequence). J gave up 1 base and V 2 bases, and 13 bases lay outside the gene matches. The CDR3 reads CATSRSFDKRDLQETQYF. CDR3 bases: TGTGCCACCAGCAGATCATTCGACAAGCGGGACCTCCAAGAGACCCAGTACTTC. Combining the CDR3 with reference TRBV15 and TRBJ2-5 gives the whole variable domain DAMVIQNPRYQVTQFGKPVTLSCSQTLNHNVMYWYQQKSSQAPKLLFHYYDKDFNNEADTPDNFQSRRPNTSFCFLDIRSPGLGDTAMYLCATSRSFDKRDLQETQYFGPGTRLLVL.

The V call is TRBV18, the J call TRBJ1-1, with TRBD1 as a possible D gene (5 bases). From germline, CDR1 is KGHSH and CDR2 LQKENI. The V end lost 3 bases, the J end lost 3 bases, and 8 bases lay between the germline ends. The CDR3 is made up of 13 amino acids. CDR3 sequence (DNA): TGTGCCAGCTCACCGACAGAGTACACTGAAGCTTTCTTT. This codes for CASSPTEYTEAFF.

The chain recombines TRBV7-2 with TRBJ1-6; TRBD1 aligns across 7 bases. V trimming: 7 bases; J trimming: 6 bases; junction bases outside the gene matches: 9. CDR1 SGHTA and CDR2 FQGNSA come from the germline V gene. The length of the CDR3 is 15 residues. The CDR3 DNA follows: TGTGCCAGCATGTATAGAACAGGGGTTAATTCACCCCTCCACTTT. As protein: CASMYRTGVNSPLHF.

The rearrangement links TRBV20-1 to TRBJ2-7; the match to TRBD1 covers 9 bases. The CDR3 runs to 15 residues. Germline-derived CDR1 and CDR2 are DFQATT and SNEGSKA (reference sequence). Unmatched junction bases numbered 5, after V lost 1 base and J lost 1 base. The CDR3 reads CSARVVTGGSYEQYF. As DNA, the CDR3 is TGCAGTGCTAGAGTTGTGACAGGGGGTTCCTACGAGCAGTACTTC.

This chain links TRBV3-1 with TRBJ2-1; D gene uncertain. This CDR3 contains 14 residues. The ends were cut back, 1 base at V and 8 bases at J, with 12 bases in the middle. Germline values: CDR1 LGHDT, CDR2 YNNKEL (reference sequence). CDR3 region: CASSQAAKRYEQFF. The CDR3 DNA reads TGTGCCAGCAGCCAAGCTGCAAAAAGGTATGAGCAGTTCTTC.

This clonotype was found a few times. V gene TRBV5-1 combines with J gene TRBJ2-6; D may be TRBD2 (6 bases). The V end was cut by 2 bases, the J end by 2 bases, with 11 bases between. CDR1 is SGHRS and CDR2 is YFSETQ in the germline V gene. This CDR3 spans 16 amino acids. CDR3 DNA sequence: TGCGCCAGCAGCTTAGAGGGACTGACTGGGGCCAACGTCCTGACTTTC. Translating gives CASSLEGLTGANVLTF.

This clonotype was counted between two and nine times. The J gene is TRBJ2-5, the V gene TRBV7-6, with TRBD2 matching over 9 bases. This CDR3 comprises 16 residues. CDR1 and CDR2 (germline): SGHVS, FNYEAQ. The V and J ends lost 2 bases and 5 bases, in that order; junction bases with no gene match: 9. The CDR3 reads CASSLRSGRKLETQYF. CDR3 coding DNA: TGTGCCAGCAGCTTAAGGAGCGGGAGGAAGCTGGAGACCCAGTACTTC.

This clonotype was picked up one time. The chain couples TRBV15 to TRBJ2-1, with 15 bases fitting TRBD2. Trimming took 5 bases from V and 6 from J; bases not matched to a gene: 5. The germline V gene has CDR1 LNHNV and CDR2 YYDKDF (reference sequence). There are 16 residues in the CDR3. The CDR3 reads CATSGAGLAGGNEQFF. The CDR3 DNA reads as TGTGCCACCAGCGGCGCGGGACTAGCGGGAGGCAATGAGCAGTTCTTC.

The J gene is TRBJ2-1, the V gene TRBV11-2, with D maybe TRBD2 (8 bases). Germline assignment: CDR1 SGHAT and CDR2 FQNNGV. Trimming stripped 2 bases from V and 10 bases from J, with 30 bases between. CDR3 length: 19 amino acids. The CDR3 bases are TGTGCCAGCAGCTTAAGAGGGGGCGATTTAGGACTAGCCCCTAGGGAGCAGTTCTTC. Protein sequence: CASSLRGGDLGLAPREQFF.

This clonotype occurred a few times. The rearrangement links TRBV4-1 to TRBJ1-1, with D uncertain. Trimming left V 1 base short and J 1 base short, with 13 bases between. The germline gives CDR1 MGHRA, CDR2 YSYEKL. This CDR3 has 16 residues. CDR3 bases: TGCGCCAGCAGCCAAGTTCCGGGTCTCGAGAACACTGAAGCTTTCTTT. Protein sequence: CASSQVPGLENTEAFF.

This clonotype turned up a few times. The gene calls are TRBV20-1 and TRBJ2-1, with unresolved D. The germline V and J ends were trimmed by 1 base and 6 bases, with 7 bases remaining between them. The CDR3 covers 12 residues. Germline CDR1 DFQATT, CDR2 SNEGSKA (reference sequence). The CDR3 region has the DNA TGCAGTGCTAGAGGCGCGGCCAATGAGCAGTTCTTC. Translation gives CSARGAANEQFF.